The 8 T cell receptor beta chains below come from one sample, sequenced in a study of blood T cell repertoires in COVID-19. The method was immunoSEQ multiplex PCR; TCRdb's version includes in-frame clones alone and lacks a portion of them. Here the sample spans 120,000 to 150,000 clones, 75% to 85% being singletons. The material sequenced was peripheral blood. The source is a man in his fifties with acute or convalescent COVID-19.

This clone was picked up one time. This chain uses TRBV3-1 (or the pseudogene TRBV3-2) with TRBJ1-6; TRBD1 matches at 7 bases. CDR1 is LGHDT and CDR2 is YNNKEL in the germline V gene (reference sequence). The V segment lost 1 base and the J segment 2 bases; nucleotides outside the gene matches: 11. The CDR3 totals 19 residues. This CDR3 is CASSQAKSGGTAYNSPLHF. For the CDR3, the DNA is TGTGCCAGCAGCCAAGCAAAATCGGGCGGGACAGCCTATAATTCACCCCTCCACTTT.

The rearrangement uses TRBV21-1 and TRBJ1-1; the table's D call TRBD1 went unverified against the DNA. TRBV21-1 is a pseudogene segment. This CDR3 spans 8 amino acids. This CDR3 is CATRGAFF. CDR3 nucleotides: TGTGCCACAAGGGGGGCTTTCTTT.

This clone appeared a single time. This chain uses TRBV5-4 with TRBJ2-1; 14 nucleotides agree with TRBD2. Germline V gene sequence: CDR1 SGHNT, CDR2 YYREEE (reference sequence). The CDR3 sequence is 16 residues long. J gave up 6 bases and V 2 bases, and 4 bases lay outside the gene matches. DNA of the CDR3: TGTGCCAGCAGCTTAGGAGGACTAGCGGGAGGCAATGAGCAGTTCTTC. Protein sequence: CASSLGGLAGGNEQFF.

V and J are TRBV15 and TRBJ1-6; 7 bases match TRBD1. The CDR3 spans 13 residues. Per germline, CDR1 LNHNV and CDR2 YYDKDF (reference sequence). Losses at the gene ends were 1 base for V and 9 bases for J; bases not matched to a gene: 0. The CDR3 reads CATSRGQGSPLHF. The CDR3 DNA is TGTGCCACCAGCAGAGGACAGGGTTCACCCCTCCACTTT.

The J gene is TRBJ2-2, the V gene TRBV3-1 (or the pseudogene TRBV3-2), with TRBD2 matching over 11 bases. Trimming cost V 1 base and J 4 bases; bases outside gene matches: 8. The V gene's germline CDR1 is LGHDT and CDR2 YNNKEL (reference sequence). The CDR3 is 18 residues long. CDR3 nucleotides: TGTGCCAGCAGCCAAGTTAGCGGGGGGGCCGGAGGCACCGGGGAGCTGTTTTTT. This codes for CASSQVSGGAGGTGELFF.

The CDR3 region has the DNA TGTGCCAGCAGTTACTCCAACTTGAATGAGCAGTTCTTC. Amino acids: CASSYSNLNEQFF. The chain carries TRBV6-5 and TRBJ2-1; unclear D gene. CDR1 is MNHEY and CDR2 is SVGAGI in the germline V gene. Trimming cost V 0 bases and J 7 bases, with 7 bases left between them. CDR3 size: 13 residues.

V gene TRBV24-1 combines with J gene TRBJ1-1, with D maybe TRBD1 (6 bases). The germline V and J ends were trimmed by 4 bases and 4 bases, with 9 bases remaining between them. This CDR3 is built from 13 residues. Looked up from germline, CDR1 is KGHDR and CDR2 is SFDVKD. The CDR3 bases are TGTGCCACCAGTGACCAGGACAGCACTGAAGCTTTCTTT. It specifies CATSDQDSTEAFF.

This rearrangement joins TRBV12-5 to TRBJ2-5; no clear D gene. Germline CDR1 is LGHNT and CDR2 is FRNRAP. CDR3 length: 10 amino acids. V shed 6 bases and J shed 4 bases, with 3 bases lying between them. The CDR3 DNA follows: TGTGCTAGTGGCATAGAGACCCAGTACTTC. Translated: CASGIETQYF.